The present T cell receptor beta chain was sequenced within a study of blood T cell repertoires in COVID-19. At the level of the study: Acute and convalescent COVID-19 specimens originated in the United States, Italy and Spain. In each case, the material was cDNA or gDNA derived from T cells, B-cell-depleted T cells, or PBMCs.

The CDR3 is 17 amino acids. Germline V gene data show CDR1 as ENHRY and CDR2 as SYGVKD. J was trimmed by 3 bases and V by 4 bases; bases with no gene match: 7. Per the study methods: Cell counts per sample came from amplifying reference gene primers. Sequenced by immunoSEQ multiplex PCR; TCRdb stores in-frame clones only, minus some. That table gives V, J and clone size, and the DNA gave D and trimming. The data hold under 200,000 clones, with approximately 84% observed a single time. Sequencing was carried out using peripheral blood. The receptor was isolated from a human donor with acute or convalescent COVID-19. The donor label of this sample is uncertain. This rearrangement joins TRBV10-3 to TRBJ2-2; 11 nucleotides agree with TRBD1. CDR3 sequence (DNA): TGTGCCATCAGTGCAGGTCCGGGACAGGGGGACACCGGGGAGCTGTTTTTT. Translated, it gives CAISAGPGQGDTGELFF.